This is a list of T cell receptor beta chains from one sample in a study of cytomegalovirus exposure and HLA in healthy donors. TCRdb keeps only in-frame clones here, not all; method: immunoSEQ multiplex PCR. The table records 150,000 to 180,000 clones, about 86% of them present only once. The sequencing input was PBMCs. These receptors came from a human donor in good health. The CDR3 runs from the conserved cysteine through the conserved F or W. The D gene is left open where the match is weak. Clone sizes are given selectively: once, few, many, or a class where the clone is expanded.

j_call clone_size v_call d_call cdr3_aa cdr3_nt
TRBJ2-7 . TRBV5-1 . CASSSGNTYEQYF TGCGCCAGCAGCTCGGGGAACACCTACGAGCAGTACTTC
TRBJ2-2 . TRBV19 . CASSRDTNTGELFF TGTGCCAGTAGCAGGGACACGAACACCGGGGAGCTGTTTTTT
TRBJ2-7 . TRBV15 . CATRDLGSDEQYF TGTGCCACCCGGGACTTGGGCTCTGACGAGCAGTACTTC
TRBJ1-1 . TRBV29-1 . CSGDAGGGTEAFF TGCAGCGGGGACGCGGGGGGCGGAACTGAAGCTTTCTTT
TRBJ1-6 . TRBV19 . CASSIASGGGSPLHF TGTGCCAGTAGTATTGCGTCCGGGGGTGGTTCACCCCTCCACTTT
TRBJ2-7 . TRBV2 TRBD2 CASRSQRTRSYEQYF TGTGCCAGCAGATCGCAGCGGACTAGGAGTTACGAGCAGTACTTC
TRBJ2-5 . TRBV30 . CAWTGLGLQETQYF TGTGCCTGGACCGGCCTGGGCCTCCAAGAGACCCAGTACTTC
TRBJ1-4 . TRBV5-1 . CASSYRRAATNEKLFF TGCGCCAGCAGCTATCGCAGGGCTGCAACTAATGAAAAACTGTTTTTT
TRBJ2-2 . TRBV28 TRBD1 CASSLWGTGPTGELFF TGTGCCAGCAGTTTATGGGGGACAGGGCCTACCGGGGAGCTGTTTTTT
TRBJ2-1 . TRBV18 TRBD2 CASSPVGTSGYNEQFF TGTGCCAGCTCACCGGTGGGGACTAGCGGATACAATGAGCAGTTCTTC
TRBJ1-1 . TRBV7-2 . CASSLVEAEAFF TGTGCCAGCAGCTTAGTAGAAGCTGAAGCTTTCTTT
TRBJ2-1 few TRBV30 TRBD2 CAWNEGLAGLYNEQFF TGTGCCTGGAATGAAGGACTAGCGGGTCTCTACAATGAGCAGTTCTTC
TRBJ2-6 . TRBV6-4 TRBD2 CASTTSGGSGANVLTF TGTGCCAGCACAACTAGCGGGGGTTCTGGGGCCAACGTCCTGACTTTC
TRBJ2-7 . TRBV30 . CAWSTIDRSTYEQYF TGTGCCTGGAGTACCATCGACAGATCAACCTACGAGCAGTACTTC
TRBJ2-7 . TRBV7-2 TRBD2 CASSPGRVEQYF TGTGCCAGCAGCCCTGGGAGGGTCGAGCAGTACTTC
TRBJ2-1 . TRBV10-1 TRBD1 CASSDLSAYRDSNEQFF TGCGCCAGCAGTGACCTATCGGCCTACCGGGACAGCAATGAGCAGTTCTTC
TRBJ2-3 . TRBV6-5 TRBD2 CASSPGRVDTQYF TGTGCCAGCAGCCCCGGGAGGGTCGATACGCAGTATTTT
TRBJ1-2 . TRBV2 TRBD1 CASSTQGVGYGYTF TGTGCCAGCAGTACACAGGGGGTGGGCTATGGCTACACCTTC
TRBJ2-7 . TRBV29-1 . CSVGDSLYEQYF TGCAGCGTTGGAGACAGTCTCTACGAGCAGTACTTC
TRBJ2-3 . TRBV11-2 . CASSLVQASRDTQYF TGTGCCAGCAGCTTAGTCCAGGCTTCCAGAGATACGCAGTATTTT
TRBJ1-1 . TRBV5-6 TRBD1 CASSLGDREVAEAFF TGTGCCAGCAGCTTGGGAGACAGGGAAGTTGCTGAAGCTTTCTTT
TRBJ1-1 . TRBV5-1 TRBD1 CASSPGQQNTEAFF TGCGCCAGCAGCCCGGGACAGCAGAACACTGAAGCTTTCTTT
TRBJ2-2 . TRBV9 TRBD2 CASSVGGSAGELFF TGTGCCAGCAGCGTGGGCGGGAGTGCCGGGGAGCTGTTTTTT
TRBJ2-2 once TRBV30 TRBD1 CAWSGTGGGELFF TGTGCCTGGAGTGGAACAGGGGGTGGGGAGCTGTTTTTT
TRBJ1-5 few TRBV2 . CASRTDGGGNQPQHF TGTGCCAGCAGAACGGACGGGGGTGGCAATCAGCCCCAGCATTTT
TRBJ2-7 . TRBV2 TRBD2 CASSANLAAYEQYF TGTGCCAGCAGCGCGAACCTAGCGGCCTACGAGCAGTACTTC
TRBJ2-2 . TRBV6-4 . CASSPTGGYGELFF TGTGCCAGCAGTCCGACTGGAGGTTACGGGGAGCTGTTTTTT
TRBJ1-1 . TRBV27 TRBD1 CASSPWTGNTEAFF TGTGCCAGCAGTCCATGGACAGGGAACACTGAAGCTTTCTTT
TRBJ2-7 . TRBV7-2 TRBD1 CASSLGRGQGMNF TGTGCCAGCAGCTTAGGAAGGGGACAGGGGATGAACTTC
TRBJ2-3 . TRBV18 TRBD2 CASSPTAGGYTDTQYF TGTGCCAGCTCACCTACAGCGGGGGGTTACACAGATACGCAGTATTTT
TRBJ2-1 . TRBV19 . CASRFAGGYEQFF TGTGCCAGTAGGTTTGCGGGCGGATACGAGCAGTTCTTC
TRBJ2-2 . TRBV14 . CASSQVLGGGPGELFF TGTGCCAGCAGCCAAGTACTTGGTGGCGGTCCCGGGGAGCTGTTTTTT
TRBJ1-1 few TRBV7-3 . CASSFFRDTEAFF TGTGCCAGCAGCTTTTTCAGGGACACTGAAGCTTTCTTT
TRBJ1-4 once TRBV7-2 TRBD1 CASSDWTGGHEKLFF TGTGCCAGCAGCGATTGGACAGGGGGGCATGAAAAACTGTTTTTT
TRBJ1-2 . TRBV5-5 . CASSQDSTGYDYGYTF TGTGCCAGCAGCCAGGACTCTACAGGGTACGACTATGGCTACACCTTC
TRBJ2-5 . TRBV7-8 . CASSLLTRIGETQYF TGTGCCAGCAGCTTATTAACTAGAATAGGGGAGACCCAGTACTTC
TRBJ2-7 . TRBV5-5 TRBD2 CASSLEGTSGGFYEQYF TGTGCCAGCAGCTTGGAAGGGACTAGCGGGGGGTTTTACGAGCAGTACTTC
TRBJ2-2 . TRBV5-1 . CASSPPSQGKAGELFF TGCGCCAGCAGTCCGCCGTCTCAGGGGAAGGCCGGGGAGCTGTTTTTT
TRBJ2-1 . TRBV27 . CASSLSPSSPNEQFF TGTGCCAGCAGTTTATCCCCTAGCTCGCCCAATGAGCAGTTCTTC
TRBJ2-1 . TRBV7-9 TRBD2 CASTQARGSSYNEQFF TGTGCCAGCACCCAGGCACGCGGGAGCTCCTACAATGAGCAGTTCTTC
TRBJ1-2 once TRBV13 . CASSRLGGSRDYGYTF TGTGCCAGCAGCCGTCTGGGGGGAAGTAGGGACTATGGCTACACCTTC
TRBJ1-1 once TRBV7-9 . CASSFPETGGTEAFF TGTGCCAGCAGCTTCCCGGAGACGGGGGGGACTGAAGCTTTCTTT
TRBJ2-2 . TRBV9 . CASSGREAGELFF TGTGCCAGCAGTGGCCGAGAGGCCGGGGAGCTGTTTTTT
TRBJ1-3 . TRBV6-5 . CASSYSKGPSGNTIYF TGTGCCAGCAGTTACTCAAAGGGGCCCTCTGGAAACACCATATATTTT
TRBJ2-7 once TRBV15 . CATSRDSTTYEQYF TGTGCCACCAGCAGAGATTCAACTACCTACGAGCAGTACTTC
TRBJ2-2 . TRBV5-1 TRBD2 CASRGTSGTTGELFF TGCGCCAGCAGAGGTACTAGCGGGACCACCGGGGAGCTGTTTTTT
TRBJ1-2 . TRBV6-5 TRBD1 CASSSPGQVFHGYTF TGTGCCAGCAGTTCGCCGGGACAGGTATTCCATGGCTACACCTTC
TRBJ2-2 . TRBV5-1 TRBD2 CASSSRLLTSRNTGELFF TGCGCCAGCAGCTCGCGACTCTTGACTAGCAGGAACACCGGGGAGCTGTTTTTT
TRBJ1-6 . TRBV5-4 TRBD1 CASRYRGGNSPLHF TGTGCCAGCCGTTACAGGGGCGGGAATTCACCCCTCCACTTT
TRBJ1-2 . TRBV2 . CASSVLQTYGYTF TGTGCCAGCAGTGTCTTACAGACGTATGGCTACACCTTC
TRBJ2-2 . TRBV7-9 TRBD2 CASSFLAGGANTGELFF TGTGCCAGCAGCTTCTTAGCGGGAGGTGCGAACACCGGGGAGCTGTTTTTT
TRBJ2-3 . TRBV11-2 . CASSLGTGDTQYF TGTGCCAGCAGCTTAGGAACAGGGGATACGCAGTATTTT
TRBJ2-3 . TRBV5-4 . CASSWGLSSTDTQYF TGTGCCAGCAGCTGGGGCCTTTCTAGCACAGATACGCAGTATTTT
TRBJ2-7 many TRBV27 . CASSSYRVDEQYF TGTGCCAGCAGTTCGTACAGGGTTGACGAGCAGTACTTC
TRBJ1-2 . TRBV6-1 . CASSKDSSVYGYTF TGTGCCAGCTCAAAGGACAGTTCCGTCTATGGCTACACCTTC
TRBJ2-7 . TRBV18 TRBD2 CASSPRTSGSYEQYF TGTGCCAGCTCACCACGGACTAGCGGGAGCTACGAGCAGTACTTC
TRBJ2-3 . TRBV5-5 . CASSFSGGADTQYF TGTGCCAGCAGCTTTAGTGGGGGCGCAGATACGCAGTATTTT
TRBJ2-1 . TRBV5-6 TRBD2 CASSLSSGLYNEQFF TGTGCCAGCAGCTTGTCTAGCGGGCTCTACAATGAGCAGTTCTTC
TRBJ2-5 . TRBV29-1 . CSVDSRDTGQETQYF TGCAGCGTAGACTCCCGGGACACGGGGCAAGAGACCCAGTACTTC